This T cell receptor (beta chain) was profiled in a study of T-cell memory formation after mild COVID-19. This CDR3 is built from 14 residues. In germline, CDR1 is MNHEY, CDR2 SVGAGI. V was pared by 6 bases and J by 3 bases, with 2 bases of the junction left unmatched. Ten or more counts support this clonotype. TCRdb passed the 5' RACE reads through MiXCR, listing each CDR3 protein once. The table has 200,000 or so distinct CDR3 sequences, 9.5% to 10% seen once. This TCR was sampled from a man in his late teens or twenties who had mild COVID-19 (a few samples of this study predate the infection). Cell type and time point are not known. The specimen was PBMCs or a T cell subset sorted from them (not recorded which). This sequence joins TRBV6-5 and TRBJ2-5; 12 positions agree with TRBD2. CDR3 DNA: TGTGCCAGCAGGCGACTAGCGGGGGAAGAGACCCAGTACTTC. Amino acid sequence: CASRRLAGEETQYF.